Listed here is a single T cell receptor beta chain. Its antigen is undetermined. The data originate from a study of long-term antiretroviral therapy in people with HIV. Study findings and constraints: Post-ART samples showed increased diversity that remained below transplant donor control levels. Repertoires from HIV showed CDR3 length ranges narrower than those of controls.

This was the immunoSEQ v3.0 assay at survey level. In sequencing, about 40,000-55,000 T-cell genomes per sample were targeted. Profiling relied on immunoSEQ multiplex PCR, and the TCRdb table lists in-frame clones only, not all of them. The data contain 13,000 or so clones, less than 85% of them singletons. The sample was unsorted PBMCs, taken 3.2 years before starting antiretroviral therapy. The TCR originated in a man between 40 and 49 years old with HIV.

The CDR3 loop is CASSVYEQYF. DNA of the CDR3: TGTGCCAGCAGTGTTTACGAGCAGTACTTC. The V and J genes are TRBV2 and TRBJ2-7; D remains unclear. The V end lost 4 bases, the J end lost 4 bases, and 2 bases lay between the germline ends. Germline-derived CDR1 and CDR2 are SNHLY and FYNNEI. The CDR3 is 10 residues long.